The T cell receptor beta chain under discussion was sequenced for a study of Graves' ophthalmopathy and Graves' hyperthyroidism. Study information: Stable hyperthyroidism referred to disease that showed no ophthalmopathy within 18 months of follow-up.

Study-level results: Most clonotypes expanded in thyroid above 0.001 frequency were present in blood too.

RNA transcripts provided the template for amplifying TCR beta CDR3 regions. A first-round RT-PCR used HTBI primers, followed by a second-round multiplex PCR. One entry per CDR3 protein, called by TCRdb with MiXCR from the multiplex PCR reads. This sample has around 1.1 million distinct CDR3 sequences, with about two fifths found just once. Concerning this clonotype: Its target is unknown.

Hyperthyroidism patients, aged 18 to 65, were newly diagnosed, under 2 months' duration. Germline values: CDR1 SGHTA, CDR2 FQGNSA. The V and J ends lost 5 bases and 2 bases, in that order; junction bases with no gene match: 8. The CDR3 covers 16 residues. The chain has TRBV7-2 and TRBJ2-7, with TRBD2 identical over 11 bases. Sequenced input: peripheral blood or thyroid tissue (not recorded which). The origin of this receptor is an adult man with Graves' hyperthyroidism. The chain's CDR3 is CASSTGTSGIPYEQYF. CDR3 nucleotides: TGTGCCAGCAGCACCGGGACTAGCGGTATCCCCTACGAGCAGTACTTC.